The 16 T cell receptor beta chains given below trace back to one sample, sequenced in a study of naive and memory T cell subsets. Reverse transcription of blood and skin TCR RNA was primed at alpha and beta constant regions. From the 5' RACE reads, TCRdb called clonotypes with MiXCR, one entry per CDR3 protein. The data contain just over 25,000 distinct CDR3 sequences, around 21% of them singletons. Whole blood, around 2.5 ml, came from adult healthy volunteers. All receptors derive from a female donor in good health.

This clonotype occurred many times. Written as DNA, the CDR3 is TGCAGTGCTACCTCGAGGGCGCGAAGCACAGATACGCAGTATTTT. It yields the protein CSATSRARSTDTQYF. The rearrangement joins TRBV20-1 to TRBJ2-3; a weak D match, TRBD2 (5 bases). CDR1 is DFQATT, CDR2 SNEGSKA, per germline (reference sequence). This CDR3 spans 15 amino acids. V lost 4 bases and J lost 0, with 14 bases in between.

This clonotype was recorded many times. The J gene is TRBJ2-5, the V gene TRBV19; 8 bases map to TRBD2. Germline trimming cut 7 bases from V and 2 bases from J; bases unmatched to any gene: 6. In germline, CDR1 is LNHDA, CDR2 SQIVND (reference sequence). The CDR3 is 14 residues long. The CDR3 sequence: CASTSSGYQETQYF. CDR3 DNA sequence: TGTGCCAGTACGTCTAGCGGGTATCAAGAGACCCAGTACTTC. Full variable domain (missing parts from reference TRBV19 and TRBJ2-5): DGGITQSPKYLFRKEGQNVTLSCEQNLNHDAMYWYRQDPGQGLRLIYYSQIVNDFQKGDIAEGYSVSREKKESFPLTVTSAQKNPTAFYLCASTSSGYQETQYFGPGTRLLVL.

J is TRBJ2-1 and V is TRBV6-6, with a weak D call TRBD1 (6 bases). There are 14 residues in the CDR3. Per the germline V gene, CDR1 is MNHNY and CDR2 is SVGAGI (reference sequence). V was clipped by 8 bases and J by 3 bases, with 14 bases between them. CDR3: CASSETGNYNEQFF. CDR3 coding DNA: TGTGCCAGCTCCGAGACAGGTAACTACAATGAGCAGTTCTTC.

This clonotype was detected a few times. The chain carries TRBV29-1 and TRBJ1-2; no definite D call. Germline-derived CDR1 and CDR2 are SQVTM and ANQGSEA. The CDR3 has 13 amino acids. V was pared by 4 bases and J by 0 bases, with 9 bases between. This CDR3 reads CSVGETANYGYTF. CDR3 coding DNA: TGCAGCGTTGGTGAAACAGCTAACTATGGCTACACCTTC.

This clonotype is a singleton in its sample. V and J are TRBV5-6 and TRBJ1-1; a possible D gene is TRBD1 (5 bases). The V end lost 0 bases, the J end lost 0 bases, and 15 bases lay between the germline ends. Germline CDR1 SGHDT, CDR2 YYEEEE. The CDR3 length is 17 residues. CDR3 coding DNA: TGTGCCAGCAGCTTGGCGAATACCGGGACGGTGAACACTGAAGCTTTCTTT. This codes for CASSLANTGTVNTEAFF.

The sample holds a few counts of this clonotype. J is TRBJ2-1 and V is TRBV10-3; TRBD2 aligns across 11 bases. The CDR3 has 14 residues. CDR1 is ENHRY, CDR2 SYGVKD, per germline. V lost 2 bases, J lost 12 bases, and 6 bases stayed unmatched. The CDR3 is CAISETSGRSGQFF. The CDR3 bases are TGTGCCATCAGTGAGACTAGCGGGAGATCCGGGCAGTTCTTC.

Many counts were recorded for this clonotype. One end of the junction varies from germline; a read error may be responsible. The chain employs TRBV20-1 and TRBJ1-6; D call uncertain. The CDR3 has 16 residues. Germline lookup yields CDR1 DFQATT and CDR2 SNEGSKA (reference sequence). The CDR3 region has the DNA TGCAGTGCTAGACCTGACCGGGAGAGAGATAAGTCACCCCTCCACTTT. Residues: CSARPDRERDKSPLHF.

V and J are TRBV5-5 and TRBJ2-1; D possibly corresponds to TRBD1 (5 bases). This CDR3 spans 15 amino acids. CDR1 and CDR2 (germline): SGHKS, YYEKEE (reference sequence). With 0 bases removed from V and 2 bases from J, the gap between germline ends came to 9 bases. The chain's CDR3 is CASSLDDSPYNEQFF. DNA of the CDR3: TGTGCCAGCAGCTTGGATGACAGTCCCTACAATGAGCAGTTCTTC.

The chain joins TRBV20-1 to TRBJ1-5; tentatively, D is TRBD1 (5 bases). CDR1 and CDR2 (germline): DFQATT, SNEGSKA (reference sequence). V shed 6 bases and J shed 5 bases, with 20 bases lying between them. CDR3 length: 15 amino acids. The CDR3 sequence: CSASRTSSKDQPQHF. The CDR3 coding sequence is TGCAGTGCCTCAAGGACAAGTAGCAAGGATCAGCCCCAGCATTTT.

This clonotype is judged medium-sized. The chain couples TRBV6-4 to TRBJ2-1; the D call may be TRBD1 or TRBD2 (7 bases each). The CDR3 contains 14 residues. Germline V gene data show CDR1 as MRHNA and CDR2 as SNTAGT. The V end lost 2 bases, the J end lost 7 bases, and 12 bases lay between the germline ends. The CDR3 DNA is TGTGCCAGCAGTGACGGCAGGGGGGGGAATGAGCAGTTCTTC. This codes for CASSDGRGGNEQFF.

This clonotype was picked up one time. V and J are TRBV7-2 and TRBJ1-2; 7 bases match TRBD1. This CDR3 region has 17 residues. Trimming took 5 bases from V and 8 from J; bases not matched to a gene: 20. Germline CDR1 and CDR2: SGHTA and FQGNSA. CDR3 loop: CASSPDGQDLRRRGYTF. The CDR3, as DNA: TGTGCCAGCAGCCCTGACGGACAGGACCTAAGGAGGAGAGGCTACACCTTC.

This rearrangement joins TRBV6-5 to TRBJ1-1, with 9 bases fitting TRBD1. The CDR3 totals 15 residues. After removal of 6 bases from V and 10 bases from J, the junction contained 15 bases not matched to a gene. Germline loops: CDR1 MNHEY, CDR2 SVGAGI. The CDR3 protein is CASRRPGTGTFGAFF. For the CDR3, the DNA is TGTGCCAGCAGACGACCCGGGACAGGGACTTTTGGAGCTTTCTTT.

This clonotype has at least ten counts. The chain employs TRBV3-1 and TRBJ1-2, with TRBD1 as a possible D gene (6 bases). V dropped 3 bases and J dropped 3 bases, with 14 bases sitting between them. This CDR3 comprises 15 residues. Germline V CDR1 and CDR2: LGHDT, YNNKEL (reference sequence). The CDR3, as DNA: TGTGCCAGCAGCCAGAACAGGGACAACTACTATGGCTACACCTTC. Translation gives CASSQNRDNYYGYTF.

This clonotype was seen repeatedly, ten times or more. The J gene is TRBJ2-4, the V gene TRBV20-1; D is ambiguous. Per germline, CDR1 DFQATT and CDR2 SNEGSKA (reference sequence). The CDR3 has 13 residues. Trimming pared 3 bases from V and 6 bases from J, leaving 12 bases between. The CDR3 here is CSASLGKGNIQYF. As DNA, the CDR3 is TGCAGTGCTAGTCTGGGAAAAGGAAACATTCAGTACTTC.

This clonotype was seen a single time. CDR3: CASSPVDAETQYF. In DNA form, the CDR3 reads TGTGCCAGCTCACCGGTGGATGCCGAGACCCAGTACTTC. This rearrangement joins TRBV18 to TRBJ2-5; D call uncertain. CDR3 length: 13 residues. Germline V lookup: CDR1 KGHSH, CDR2 LQKENI. V lost 3 bases and J 5 bases, leaving 10 bases between the germline ends. The complete variable domain, with remaining parts taken from reference TRBV18 and TRBJ2-5, reads NAGVMQNPRHLVRRRGQEARLRCSPMKGHSHVYWYRQLPEEGLKFMVYLQKENIIDESGMPKERFSAEFPKEGPSILRIQQVVRGDSAAYFCASSPVDAETQYFGPGTRLLVL.

The sample holds many counts of this clonotype. The gene calls are TRBV11-2 and TRBJ2-1; D may be TRBD2 (6 bases). The V and J ends lost 5 bases and 1 base respectively, with 15 bases between them. Germline V gene lookup returns CDR1 SGHAT and CDR2 FQNNGV. The CDR3 totals 16 residues. CDR3 in amino acids: CASSQRALGSYNEQFF. Here the CDR3 DNA reads TGTGCCAGCAGCCAGCGGGCTCTGGGGTCCTACAATGAGCAGTTCTTC.